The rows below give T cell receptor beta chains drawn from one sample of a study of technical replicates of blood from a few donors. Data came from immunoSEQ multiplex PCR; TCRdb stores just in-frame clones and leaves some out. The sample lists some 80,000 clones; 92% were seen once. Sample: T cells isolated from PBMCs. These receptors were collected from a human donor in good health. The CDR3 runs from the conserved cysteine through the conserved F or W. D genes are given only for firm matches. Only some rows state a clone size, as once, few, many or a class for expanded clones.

CDR3nt: TGTGCCAGCAGCTTACAGGGATATCAGCCCCAGCATTTT
CDR3aa: CASSLQGYQPQHF
v_gene: TRBV7-2
d_gene: -
j_gene: TRBJ1-5
len: 13
abundance: once

CDR3nt: TGTGCCAGCAGCGTAACATGGACAGCTAACTATGGCTACACCTTC
CDR3aa: CASSVTWTANYGYTF
v_gene: TRBV9
d_gene: -
j_gene: TRBJ1-2
len: 15
abundance: -

CDR3nt: TGTGCCAGCAGCGAGGGACAGGGCGAGACCCAGTACTTC
CDR3aa: CASSEGQGETQYF
v_gene: TRBV5-4
d_gene: TRBD1
j_gene: TRBJ2-5
len: 13
abundance: -

CDR3nt: TGCAGCGTTGCCGTATCCGGGGATAGCGACCAGTACTTC
CDR3aa: CSVAVSGDSDQYF
v_gene: TRBV29-1
d_gene: -
j_gene: TRBJ2-5
len: 13
abundance: -

CDR3nt: TGTGCCAGTAGTATGCAACCGGGGGGCACTGAAGCTTTCTTT
CDR3aa: CASSMQPGGTEAFF
v_gene: TRBV19
d_gene: -
j_gene: TRBJ1-1
len: 14
abundance: -

CDR3nt: TGTGCCAGTAGTATCGACAGGGGCGACGAGCAGTACTTC
CDR3aa: CASSIDRGDEQYF
v_gene: TRBV19
d_gene: TRBD1
j_gene: TRBJ2-7
len: 13
abundance: -

CDR3nt: TGTGCCAGCAGGTTGGGCAGGCAAGATTCACCCCTCCACTTT
CDR3aa: CASRLGRQDSPLHF
v_gene: TRBV6-5
d_gene: -
j_gene: TRBJ1-6
len: 14
abundance: -

CDR3nt: TGTGCCAGCAGCTTCCTGAGGGCTGAAGCTTTCTTT
CDR3aa: CASSFLRAEAFF
v_gene: TRBV7-9
d_gene: -
j_gene: TRBJ1-1
len: 12
abundance: -

CDR3nt: TGTGCCAGTACCTATAGCAATCAGCCCCAGCATTTT
CDR3aa: CASTYSNQPQHF
v_gene: TRBV19
d_gene: -
j_gene: TRBJ1-5
len: 12
abundance: few

CDR3nt: TGCGCCAGCAGAGAACAGGGGGCTAACACCGGGGAGCTGTTTTTT
CDR3aa: CASREQGANTGELFF
v_gene: TRBV5-1
d_gene: TRBD1
j_gene: TRBJ2-2
len: 15
abundance: -

CDR3nt: TGTGCCAGTAGTTCGTTCGGGACAGGGGGCTCGGCCCGCACAGATACGCAGTATTTT
CDR3aa: CASSSFGTGGSARTDTQYF
v_gene: TRBV19
d_gene: TRBD1
j_gene: TRBJ2-3
len: 19
abundance: -

CDR3nt: TGTGCCAGCAGCCAAGGGGACTACAATCAGCCCCAGCATTTT
CDR3aa: CASSQGDYNQPQHF
v_gene: TRBV14
d_gene: -
j_gene: TRBJ1-5
len: 14
abundance: -

CDR3nt: TGCGCCAGCAGCTTGCGGCGGCCTCTGGATGAGCAGTTCTTC
CDR3aa: CASSLRRPLDEQFF
v_gene: TRBV5-1
d_gene: -
j_gene: TRBJ2-1
len: 14
abundance: -

CDR3nt: TGTGCCAGCAGCGTAGCGGGAAACACCATATATTTT
CDR3aa: CASSVAGNTIYF
v_gene: TRBV9
d_gene: -
j_gene: TRBJ1-3
len: 12
abundance: -

CDR3nt: TGCAGCGTTGGGGCGGGGCAAGGCTATGGCTACACCTTC
CDR3aa: CSVGAGQGYGYTF
v_gene: TRBV29-1
d_gene: -
j_gene: TRBJ1-2
len: 13
abundance: -